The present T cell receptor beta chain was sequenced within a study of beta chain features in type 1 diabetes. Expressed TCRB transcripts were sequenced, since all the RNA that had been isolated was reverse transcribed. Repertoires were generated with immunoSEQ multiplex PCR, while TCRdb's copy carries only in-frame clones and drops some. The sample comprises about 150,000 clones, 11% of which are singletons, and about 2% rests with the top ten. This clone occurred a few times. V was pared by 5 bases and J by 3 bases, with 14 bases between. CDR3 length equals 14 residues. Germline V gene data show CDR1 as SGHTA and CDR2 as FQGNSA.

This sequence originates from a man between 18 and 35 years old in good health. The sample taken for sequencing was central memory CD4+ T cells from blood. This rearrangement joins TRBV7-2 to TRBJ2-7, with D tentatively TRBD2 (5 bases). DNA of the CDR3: TGTGCCAGCAGCCCCCAGGACTGGAGCTACGAGCAGTACTTC. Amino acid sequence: CASSPQDWSYEQYF.